This T cell receptor beta chain was sequenced in a study of cytomegalovirus exposure and HLA in healthy donors. Whole-study results and caveats: The authors later linked a missense DCLRE1C variant to TCR beta V- and J-gene trimming. A highly shared variant cluster was judged a likely technical artifact. Associated with cytomegalovirus, according to the listing, were 150 to 200 TCR beta chains.

The CDR3 is 12 residues long. The germline V gene encodes CDR1 MNHNS and CDR2 SASEGT. J was trimmed by 5 bases and V by 4 bases; bases with no gene match: 1. Of note for this clone: Its specificity is unknown.

The PCR made use of 60 Vbeta and 13 Jbeta primers. Method: immunoSEQ multiplex PCR; TCRdb's copy keeps in-frame clones and lacks some. The sample table includes approximately 30,000 clones. The sequence was obtained from a middle-aged woman in good health and CMV-seropositive. The rearrangement joins TRBV6-1 to TRBJ2-7; 8 positions agree with TRBD1. The sample comprised PBMCs. The CDR3 region is CASSVTGDEQYF. The CDR3, as DNA: TGTGCCAGCAGTGTGACAGGGGACGAGCAGTACTTC.